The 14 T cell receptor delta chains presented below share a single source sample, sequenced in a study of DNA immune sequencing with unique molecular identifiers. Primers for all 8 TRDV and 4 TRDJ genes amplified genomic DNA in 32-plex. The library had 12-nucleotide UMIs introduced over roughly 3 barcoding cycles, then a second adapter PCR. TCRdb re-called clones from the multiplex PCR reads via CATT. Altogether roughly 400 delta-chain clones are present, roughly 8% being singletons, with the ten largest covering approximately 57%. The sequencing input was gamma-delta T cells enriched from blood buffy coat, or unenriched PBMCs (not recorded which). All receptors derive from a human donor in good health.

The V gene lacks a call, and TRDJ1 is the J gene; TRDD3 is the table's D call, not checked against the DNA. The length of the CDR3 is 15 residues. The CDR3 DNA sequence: TGTGCTCTTGGGGGCGCCTCATCGTACACCGATAAACTCATCTTT. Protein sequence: CALGGASSYTDKLIF.

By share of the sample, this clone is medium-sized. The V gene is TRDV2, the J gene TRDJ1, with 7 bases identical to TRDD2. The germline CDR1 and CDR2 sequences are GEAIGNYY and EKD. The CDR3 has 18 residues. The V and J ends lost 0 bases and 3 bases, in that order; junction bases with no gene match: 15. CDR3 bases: TGTGCCTGTGACACCGTTCCTACTGCGTTGGCAGTTTCCGATAAACTCATCTTT. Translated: CACDTVPTALAVSDKLIF.

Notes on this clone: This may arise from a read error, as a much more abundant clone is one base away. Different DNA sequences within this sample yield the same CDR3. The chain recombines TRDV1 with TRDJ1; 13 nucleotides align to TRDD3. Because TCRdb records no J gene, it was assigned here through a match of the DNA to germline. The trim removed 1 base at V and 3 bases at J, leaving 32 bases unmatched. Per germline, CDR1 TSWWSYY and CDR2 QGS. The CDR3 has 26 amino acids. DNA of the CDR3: TGTGCTCTTGGGGAACCCCCTCCTACGGATTCAGTACTGGGGGATACGCCCCAGACGGCTGCCGATAAACTCATCTTT. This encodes CALGEPPPTDSVLGDTPQTAADKLIF.

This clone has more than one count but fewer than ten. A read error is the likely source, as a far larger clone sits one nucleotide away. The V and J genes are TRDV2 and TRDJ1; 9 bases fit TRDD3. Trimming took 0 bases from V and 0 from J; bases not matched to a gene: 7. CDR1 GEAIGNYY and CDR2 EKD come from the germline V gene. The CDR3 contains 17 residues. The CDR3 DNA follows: TGTGCCTGTGACACCGTGTGGGGATACGGTAACACCGATAAACTCATCTTT. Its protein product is CACDTVWGYGNTDKLIF.

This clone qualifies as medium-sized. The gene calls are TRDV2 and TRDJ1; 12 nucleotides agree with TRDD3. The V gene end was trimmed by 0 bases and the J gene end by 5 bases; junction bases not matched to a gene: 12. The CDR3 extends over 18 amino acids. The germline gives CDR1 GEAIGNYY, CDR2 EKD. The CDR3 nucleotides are TGTGCCTGTGACACCGTCTGGGGGATACGAAAAGACCCGGATAAACTCATCTTT. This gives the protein CACDTVWGIRKDPDKLIF.

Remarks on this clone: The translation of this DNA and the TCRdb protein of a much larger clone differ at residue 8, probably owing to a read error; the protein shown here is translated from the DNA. CDR3 nucleotides: TGTGCCTGTGCCCAACTGGGGTATAGGGACGATAAACTCATCTTT. It codes for CACAQLGYRDDKLIF. The chain has TRDV2 and TRDJ1, with 7 bases matching TRDD3. Germline lookup yields CDR1 GEAIGNYY and CDR2 EKD. The CDR3 spans 15 residues. Germline trimming cut 5 bases from V and 4 bases from J; bases unmatched to any gene: 12.

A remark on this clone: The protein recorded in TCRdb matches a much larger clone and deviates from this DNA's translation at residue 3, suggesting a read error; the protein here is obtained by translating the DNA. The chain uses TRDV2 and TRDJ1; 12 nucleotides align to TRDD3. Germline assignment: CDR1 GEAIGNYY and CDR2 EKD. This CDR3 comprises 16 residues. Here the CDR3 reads CAYDKLGDTQADKLIF. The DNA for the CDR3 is TGTGCCTATGACAAGCTGGGGGATACGCAGGCCGATAAACTCATCTTT.

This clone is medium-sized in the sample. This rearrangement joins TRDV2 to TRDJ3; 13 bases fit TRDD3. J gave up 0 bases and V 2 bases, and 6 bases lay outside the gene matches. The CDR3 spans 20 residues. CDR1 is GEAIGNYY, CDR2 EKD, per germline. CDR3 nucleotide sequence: TGTGCCTGTGACAATGTACTGGGGGATACGACCTCCTGGGACACCCGACAGATGTTTTTC. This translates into CACDNVLGDTTSWDTRQMFF.

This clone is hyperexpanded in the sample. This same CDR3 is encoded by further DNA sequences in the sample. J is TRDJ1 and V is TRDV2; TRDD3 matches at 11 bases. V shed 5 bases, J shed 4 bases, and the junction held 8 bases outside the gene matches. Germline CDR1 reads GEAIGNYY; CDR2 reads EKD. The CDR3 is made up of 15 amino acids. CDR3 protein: CACAQLGDRDDKLIF. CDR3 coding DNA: TGTGCCTGTGCCCAACTGGGGGATAGGGACGATAAACTCATCTTT.

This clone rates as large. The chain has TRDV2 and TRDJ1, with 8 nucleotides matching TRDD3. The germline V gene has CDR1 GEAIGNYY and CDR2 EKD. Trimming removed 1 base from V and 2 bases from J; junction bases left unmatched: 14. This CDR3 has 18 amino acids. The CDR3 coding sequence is TGTGCCTGTGACACTGTCCTACCTGGGGGACAGAGGACCGATAAACTCATCTTT. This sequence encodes CACDTVLPGGQRTDKLIF.

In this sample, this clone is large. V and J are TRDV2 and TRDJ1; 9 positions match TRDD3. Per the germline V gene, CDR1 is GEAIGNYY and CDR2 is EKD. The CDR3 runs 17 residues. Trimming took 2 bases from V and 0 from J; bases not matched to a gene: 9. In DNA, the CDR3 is TGTGCCTGTGACAAACTGGGGGACCCCCCCTACACCGATAAACTCATCTTT. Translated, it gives CACDKLGDPPYTDKLIF.

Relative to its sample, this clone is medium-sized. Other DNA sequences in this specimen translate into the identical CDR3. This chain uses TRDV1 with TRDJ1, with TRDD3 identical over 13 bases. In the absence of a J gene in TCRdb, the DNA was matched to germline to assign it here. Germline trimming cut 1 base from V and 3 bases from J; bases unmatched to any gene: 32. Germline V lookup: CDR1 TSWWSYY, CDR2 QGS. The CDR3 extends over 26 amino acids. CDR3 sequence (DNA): TGTGCTCTTGGGGAACCCCCTCCTACGGATTCAGTACTGGGGGATACGCCCCAGACGGCCGCCGATAAACTCATCTTT. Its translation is CALGEPPPTDSVLGDTPQTAADKLIF.

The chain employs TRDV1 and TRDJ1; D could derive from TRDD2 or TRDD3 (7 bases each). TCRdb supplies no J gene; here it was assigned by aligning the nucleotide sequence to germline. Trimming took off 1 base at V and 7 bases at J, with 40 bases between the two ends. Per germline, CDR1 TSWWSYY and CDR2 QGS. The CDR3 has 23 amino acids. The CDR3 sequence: CALGEQRKDLPFFSGYLDGKLIF. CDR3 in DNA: TGTGCTCTTGGGGAACAGAGGAAGGACCTTCCTTTTTTTTCGGGATACTTGGACGGTAAACTCATCTTT.

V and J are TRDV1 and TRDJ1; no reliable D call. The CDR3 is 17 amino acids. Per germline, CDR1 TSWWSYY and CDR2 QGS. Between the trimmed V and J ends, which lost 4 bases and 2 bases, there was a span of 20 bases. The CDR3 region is CALGVPQVRSRTDKLIF. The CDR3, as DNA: TGTGCTCTTGGGGTCCCCCAGGTGCGGTCAAGGACCGATAAACTCATCTTT.